Listed here are 20 T cell receptor beta chains from one sample, sequenced in a study of Ad26.COV2.S vaccination and SARS-CoV-2 variants. Regarding treatment: approximately 18 received Ad26.COV2.S at low or high dose, single or two shots; about 5 received placebo; per-sample allocation not given. Specimens were obtained on day 63 following the first vaccine or placebo injection. Data came from immunoSEQ multiplex PCR; TCRdb stores just in-frame clones and leaves some out. The sample includes some 330,000 clones, under 90% of them seen just once. Sequences were derived from peripheral blood, sampled in a trial of Ad26.COV2.S vaccine versus placebo. These TCRs come from a person aged 18 to 59 who received the Ad26.COV2.S COVID-19 vaccine or a placebo.

The chain combines TRBV24-1 with TRBJ1-1; the D gene is possibly TRBD1 (5 bases). The V end lost 2 bases, the J end lost 11 bases, and 8 bases lay between the germline ends. Looked up from germline, CDR1 is KGHDR and CDR2 is SFDVKD. The CDR3 consists of 11 residues. CDR3 coding DNA: TGTGCCACCAGTGATTGGGGGAGCGCTTTCTTT. Translating it yields CATSDWGSAFF.

The V call is TRBV3-1 (or the pseudogene TRBV3-2), the J call TRBJ1-2; D not resolved. Per the germline V gene, CDR1 is LGHDT and CDR2 is YNNKEL (reference sequence). The CDR3 covers 14 residues. Trimming took off 0 bases at V and 4 bases at J, with 9 bases between the two ends. The CDR3 protein is CASSQEVGFYGYTF. CDR3 in DNA: TGTGCCAGCAGCCAAGAGGTAGGGTTCTATGGCTACACCTTC.

The chain couples TRBV4-3 to TRBJ1-2; D is undetermined. Trimming pared 1 base from V and 7 bases from J, leaving 7 bases between. The CDR3 runs 12 residues. In germline, CDR1 is LGHNA, CDR2 YSLEER. Here the CDR3 reads CASSQASVGYTF. The CDR3 DNA follows: TGCGCCAGCAGCCAAGCCTCGGTTGGCTACACCTTC.

The V and J genes are TRBV24-1 and TRBJ1-5; D perhaps matches TRBD1 (6 bases). Germline CDR1 KGHDR, CDR2 SFDVKD. V was shortened by 10 bases and J by 1 base, with 13 bases between the two germline ends. The CDR3 totals 14 residues. The CDR3 reads CATQGQWSNQPQHF. CDR3 DNA sequence: TGTGCCACACAAGGACAGTGGAGCAATCAGCCCCAGCATTTT.

This chain uses TRBV13 with TRBJ1-6; D is undetermined. CDR1 and CDR2 (germline): PRHDT, FYEKMQ (reference sequence). Trimming took off 5 bases at V and 10 bases at J, with 15 bases between the two ends. The CDR3 contains 14 residues. CDR3 sequence (DNA): TGTGCCAGCAGCCCCGCTACATTCGGATCACCCCTCCACTTT. Translating it yields CASSPATFGSPLHF.

J is TRBJ1-1 and V is TRBV5-6; perhaps TRBD1 as D (5 bases). This CDR3 has 15 amino acids. The V end lost 0 bases, the J end lost 1 base, and 10 bases lay between the germline ends. The V gene's germline CDR1 is SGHDT and CDR2 YYEEEE. The CDR3 bases are TGTGCCAGCAGCTTGGCAGGGCTCGGGAACACTGAAGCTTTCTTT. Protein sequence: CASSLAGLGNTEAFF.

This rearrangement joins TRBV24-1 to TRBJ2-1, with 8 bases lining up with TRBD2. Germline V gene sequence: CDR1 KGHDR, CDR2 SFDVKD. CDR3 length: 16 amino acids. V shed 4 bases, J shed 5 bases, and the junction held 9 bases outside the gene matches. CDR3 region: CATSDVGGGLNNEQFF. The CDR3 DNA is TGTGCCACCAGTGACGTCGGGGGGGGGCTAAACAATGAGCAGTTCTTC.

This sequence joins TRBV14 and TRBJ1-5, with D hard to call. The CDR3 spans 13 residues. V was shortened by 4 bases and J by 0 bases, with 4 bases between the two germline ends. The V gene's germline CDR1 is SGHDN and CDR2 FVKESK. The CDR3 is CASSRSSNQPQHF. The DNA for the CDR3 is TGTGCCAGCAGCCGGAGTAGCAATCAGCCCCAGCATTTT.

The chain is built from TRBV6-5 and TRBJ1-6; the match to TRBD1 covers 7 bases. The V gene's germline CDR1 is MNHEY and CDR2 SVGAGI. V gave up 6 bases and J gave up 5 bases; unmatched junction bases: 4. The CDR3 is made up of 14 amino acids. The CDR3 DNA is TGTGCCAGCAGCCGAGGGGGCCATAATTCACCCCTCCACTTT. This gives the protein CASSRGGHNSPLHF.

This clone has just one count. V usage is TRBV12-3 or TRBV12-4 and J usage is TRBJ1-2, with unresolved D. The CDR3 is 12 residues long. V shed 6 bases and J shed 7 bases, with 12 bases lying between them. The CDR3 is CASSPTSLGYTF. The CDR3 region has the DNA TGTGCCAGCAGCCCGACTAGCCTTGGCTACACCTTC.

The genes are TRBV28 and TRBJ2-7; D remains unclear. CDR1 and CDR2 (germline): MDHEN, SYDVKM. The CDR3 runs to 13 residues. The V end was cut by 3 bases, the J end by 2 bases, with 8 bases between. The CDR3 region has the DNA TGTGCCAGCAGTTTCCGGGCACCCTACGAGCAGTACTTC. Amino acids: CASSFRAPYEQYF.

This chain joins TRBV7-2 and TRBJ1-5; a possible D gene is TRBD1 (5 bases). V was shortened by 5 bases and J by 4 bases, with 15 bases between the two germline ends. This CDR3 spans 15 amino acids. The germline gives CDR1 SGHTA, CDR2 FQGNSA. CDR3 residues: CASSQGLLGNQPQHF. In DNA form, the CDR3 reads TGTGCCAGCAGCCAGGGACTCTTGGGGAATCAGCCCCAGCATTTT.

V is TRBV2 and J is TRBJ2-7, with TRBD1 matching 12 bases. Per germline, CDR1 SNHLY and CDR2 FYNNEI. V shed 6 bases, J shed 6 bases, and the junction held 3 bases outside the gene matches. The CDR3 runs 13 residues. The CDR3 DNA reads as TGTGCCAGCAGCGGGACAGGGGGCAGCGAGCAGTACGTC. This sequence encodes CASSGTGGSEQYV.

The chain employs TRBV9 and TRBJ1-6, with D possibly TRBD1 on 5 matching bases. V was cut by 4 bases and J by 7 bases, with 12 bases left in between. CDR1 and CDR2 from the germline V gene are SGDLS and YYNGEE. The CDR3 length is 14 residues. This CDR3 is CASSPRDRNSPLHF. CDR3 sequence (DNA): TGTGCCAGCAGCCCCAGGGATCGGAATTCACCCCTCCACTTT. Together with reference TRBV9 and TRBJ1-6, the CDR3 gives the full variable domain: DSGVTQTPKHLITATGQRVTLRCSPRSGDLSVYWYQQSLDQGLQFLIQYYNGEERAKGNILERFSAQQFPDLHSELNLSSLELGDSALYFCASSPRDRNSPLHFGNGTRLTVT.

The chain recombines TRBV25-1 with TRBJ1-1; D remains ambiguous. This CDR3 is 18 amino acids long. V was shortened by 4 bases and J by 0 bases, with 21 bases between the two germline ends. Looked up from germline, CDR1 is MGHDK and CDR2 is SYGVNS. The DNA of the CDR3 is TGTGCCAGCAGTGGAGGGAAAGGACTTAAGAACCTGAACACTGAAGCTTTCTTT. It translates to CASSGGKGLKNLNTEAFF.

V gene TRBV6-5 combines with J gene TRBJ1-5; no firm D call. CDR1 and CDR2 from the germline V gene are MNHEY and SVGAGI. The ends were cut back, 0 bases at V and 6 bases at J, with 6 bases in the middle. This CDR3 comprises 13 residues. The CDR3 here is CASSYSAGQPQHF. CDR3 nucleotides: TGTGCCAGCAGTTACTCGGCCGGTCAGCCCCAGCATTTT.

The rearrangement joins TRBV7-6 to TRBJ2-1; D gene unclear. The CDR3 spans 14 residues. The ends were cut back, 6 bases at V and 0 bases at J, with 9 bases in the middle. Germline V gives CDR1 SGHVS, CDR2 FNYEAQ. CDR3 coding DNA: TGTGCCAGCAGTCACGTCGGCTCCTACAATGAGCAGTTCTTC. Residues: CASSHVGSYNEQFF.

Points on this clone: The same CDR3 arises from other DNA sequences in this sample as well. The chain couples TRBV29-1 to TRBJ1-1; 8 nucleotides agree with TRBD1. The CDR3 is 13 amino acids. The V gene's germline CDR1 is SQVTM and CDR2 ANQGSEA. Trimming at V came to 6 bases and at J to 0 bases, leaving 3 bases not matched to a gene. CDR3 coding DNA: TGCAGCGTCAGGGGGCGAATGAACACTGAAGCTTTCTTT. Its protein is CSVRGRMNTEAFF.

The chain is built from TRBV5-1 and TRBJ2-7; D might be TRBD1 (5 bases). The germline V gene has CDR1 SGHRS and CDR2 YFSETQ. The CDR3 runs to 13 residues. Trimming pared 7 bases from V and 3 bases from J, leaving 14 bases between. In DNA form, the CDR3 reads TGCGCCAGCTCCGCCTCCCAGGGCTACGAGCAGTACTTC. Translated: CASSASQGYEQYF.

This clone was seen once. The genes are TRBV19 and TRBJ2-7; D may be TRBD1 (5 bases). V lost 7 bases and J 4 bases, leaving 20 bases between the germline ends. The CDR3 is 15 residues long. CDR1 LNHDA and CDR2 SQIVND come from the germline V gene (reference sequence). The CDR3 DNA reads as TGTGCCAGTACCCTATTAGGGGCGGACCTATACGAGCAGTACGTC. Translation: CASTLLGADLYEQYV.